The clone carrying this TCR beta chain was found many times. The germline gives CDR1 SEHNR, CDR2 FQNEAQ (reference sequence). The CDR3 spans 15 residues. J lost 7 bases, V lost 0 bases, and 6 bases had no gene match. The library targeted TCRbeta and was prepared with unique molecular identifiers. TCRdb passed the PCR reads through MiXCR, listing each CDR3 protein once. The sample contains about 230,000 distinct CDR3 sequences, 9% to 10% of which appear only once. The source of the sample is a study of T-cell reconstitution after alpha-beta-depleted transplantation in children. The source of this sequence is a human donor who donated a stem cell graft to a child with SCID. The chain couples TRBV7-9 to TRBJ1-2, with 9 bases identical to TRBD1. The sample consisted of PBMCs from the stem cell graft donor, taken from the stem cell graft. CDR3 in DNA: TGTGCCAGCAGCTTAGCGTATTTGGGACAGGGTGGCTACACCTTC. It yields the protein CASSLAYLGQGGYTF.